This T cell receptor beta chain emerged from a study of blood T cells in healthy people across ages. Alongside a J-beta primer mix, a sample-barcoded 5' primer served in a second PCR lasting roughly 7 to 12 cycles. Template switching added a 12-random-nucleotide identifier to every cDNA molecule. CDR3-containing paired-end reads numbered at least 3 million in each sample. In TCRdb, the 5' RACE reads were re-called with MiXCR into one record per CDR3 protein. The sample has more than 1 million distinct CDR3 sequences, over 35% seen once. The length of the CDR3 is 17 residues. Germline CDR1 and CDR2: KGHSH and LQKENI. The V gene end was trimmed by 6 bases and the J gene end by 3 bases; junction bases not matched to a gene: 12. There were healthy Caucasian individuals from Russia, aged about 6 to 95, serving as donors.

Sequencing was done on a sample of blood. The clonotype originates from a woman aged 60-70 years in good health. The V and J genes are TRBV18 and TRBJ2-1; 9 nucleotides align to TRBD1. The CDR3 nucleotides are TGTGCCAGCTCGTCGGCGCCTCGGACAGGGGACTACAATGAGCAGTTCTTC. Residues: CASSSAPRTGDYNEQFF.